What follows describes a single T cell receptor beta chain. Its antigen is unidentified. Per germline, CDR1 LNHDA and CDR2 SQIVND (reference sequence). Trimming pared 3 bases from V and 1 base from J, leaving 7 bases between. This CDR3 comprises 13 residues. This sample was included in a study of STAT3 mutations in large granular lymphocyte leukemia. The overall study: Among longitudinally sequenced T-LGLL patients, roughly half had canonical activating STAT3 mutations detected. More than half of T-LGLL patients received immunosuppressive therapy. General study results and limits: All newly emerging clones after therapy were STAT3 wild type. In T-cell large granular lymphocyte leukemia, about half of patients showed multiple immunodominant subclonotypes.

Only in-frame clones appear in the TCRdb table, and some are missing; sequencing was by immunoSEQ multiplex PCR. The repertoire holds about 10,000 clones, with about 88% as singletons. The sample taken for sequencing was peripheral blood mononuclear cells. This clonotype originated in a man aged 60 to 69 with T-cell large granular lymphocyte leukemia. Some clones in this sample may be carry-over from other donors' samples. This chain joins TRBV19 and TRBJ2-7; D is unresolved. The CDR3 nucleotides are TGTGCCAGTAGTATCGTCCTTTCCTACGAGCAGTACTTC. Translating gives CASSIVLSYEQYF.